The 30 T cell receptor beta chains presented below share a single source sample, sequenced in a study of T cells in Graves' hyperthyroidism and ophthalmopathy (dated by TCRdb to 2018 to 2020). The library was produced with multiplex PCR. Sequencer: Illumina HiSeq 2000. Amplification of TCR beta CDR3 regions was carried out from RNA transcripts. For the first round of RT-PCR on the TCR CDR3, the HTBI primer set was used together with the Qiagen OneStep RT-PCR kit. TCRdb reanalyzed the raw reads on its own, using fastp at Q25 for trimming and MiXCR for clone calling, and kept in-frame beta chains. Every CDR3 protein is listed once, alongside the most common genes and DNA of its rows. The sample records more than 500,000 distinct CDR3 sequences, about a sixth of which are singletons. Over 3.5% of the sample lies in the top ten. Sequences were obtained from blood. The receptors derive from a woman in her twenties or thirties with Graves' hyperthyroidism.

This clonotype was seen ten or more times. The chain recombines TRBV30 with TRBJ1-2; 7 bases are a match to TRBD1. This CDR3 spans 14 amino acids. V gave up 2 bases and J gave up 13 bases; unmatched junction bases: 16. CDR1 is GTSNPN, CDR2 SVGIG, per germline (reference sequence). This CDR3 reads CAWSYERDSPLFTF. Here the CDR3 DNA reads TGTGCCTGGAGTTATGAACGGGACAGCCCTTTATTCACCTTC.

This clonotype was recorded at least ten times. The gene calls are TRBV20-1 and TRBJ2-7; D may be TRBD1 (5 bases). Trimming stripped 0 bases from V and 0 bases from J, with 12 bases between. CDR3 size: 15 residues. CDR1 and CDR2 from the germline V gene are DFQATT and SNEGSKA (reference sequence). CDR3 residues: CSARDNKGPSYEQYF. The CDR3 bases are TGCAGTGCTAGAGATAACAAGGGGCCCTCCTACGAGCAGTACTTC.

The chain has TRBV30 and TRBJ1-6; TRBD1 might be the D (6 bases). V lost 7 bases and J lost 7, with 20 bases in between. Germline V gene data show CDR1 as GTSNPN and CDR2 as SVGIG (reference sequence). The CDR3 runs 15 residues. CDR3 in DNA: TGTGCCTCACAGGTACAGGGTGTCCGGAATTCACCCCTCCACTTT. It translates to CASQVQGVRNSPLHF.

This clonotype was found many times. The genes are TRBV5-5 and TRBJ2-7; 7 bases map to TRBD1. J gave up 2 bases and V 1 base, and 6 bases lay outside the gene matches. Looked up from germline, CDR1 is SGHKS and CDR2 is YYEKEE (reference sequence). The length of the CDR3 is 15 residues. CDR3 sequence (DNA): TGTGCCAGCAGCTTGCAACCGGGACAGCCCTACGAGCAGTACTTC. Its protein product is CASSLQPGQPYEQYF.

This clonotype occurred many times. The rearrangement links TRBV2 to TRBJ1-5, with 10 bases identical to TRBD1. In germline, CDR1 is SNHLY, CDR2 FYNNEI. The V gene end was trimmed by 3 bases and the J gene end by 2 bases; junction bases not matched to a gene: 1. This CDR3 comprises 15 residues. This chain's CDR3 is CASSDGTGGNQPQHF. The CDR3 coding sequence is TGTGCCAGCAGTGACGGGACAGGGGGCAATCAGCCCCAGCATTTT.

This clonotype was counted only a few times. The rearrangement links TRBV5-8 to TRBJ1-2; D is unresolved. The CDR3 contains 13 residues. Trimming cost V 1 base and J 2 bases, with 6 bases left between them. Per the germline V gene, CDR1 is SGHTS and CDR2 is YDEGEE. CDR3: CASSLPINYGYTF. CDR3 nucleotide sequence: TGTGCCAGCAGCTTGCCGATAAACTATGGCTACACCTTC. The full variable domain, in which reference TRBV5-8 and TRBJ1-2 provide the parts outside the CDR3, is EAGVTQSPTHLIKTRGQQATLRCSPISGHTSVYWYQQALGLGLQFLLWYDEGEERNRGNFPPRFSGRQFPNYSSELNVNALELEDSALYLCASSLPINYGYTFGSGTRLTVV.

The rearrangement links TRBV10-3 to TRBJ2-7, with D hard to call. The length of the CDR3 is 14 residues. The germline V and J ends were trimmed by 3 bases and 0 bases, with 9 bases remaining between them. Germline loops: CDR1 ENHRY, CDR2 SYGVKD. CDR3 in DNA: TGTGCCATCAGTGACCCCGACTTCTCCTACGAGCAGTACTTC. Translation: CAISDPDFSYEQYF.

The rearrangement links TRBV5-1 to TRBJ1-6, with TRBD1 matching over 7 bases. V gave up 5 bases and J gave up 10 bases; unmatched junction bases: 18. CDR3 size: 17 residues. CDR1 and CDR2 from the germline V gene are SGHRS and YFSETQ. The CDR3 nucleotides read TGCGCCAGCAGTCCACTAACAGGGGTCAGGGTGAGATCACCCCTCCACTTT. Translated: CASSPLTGVRVRSPLHF.

This clonotype was seen only a few times. This may stem from a read error, because a much larger clone lies one nucleotide away. The chain employs TRBV20-1 and TRBJ1-1, with D unresolved. The CDR3 covers 13 residues. Germline CDR1 and CDR2: DFQATT and SNEGSKA (reference sequence). V was cut by 6 bases and J by 0 bases, with 11 bases left in between. The DNA of the CDR3 is TGCAGTGCCACGGACTTGGTGAACACTGAAGCTTTCTTT. This codes for CSATDLVNTEAFF.

This clonotype has more than one count but fewer than ten. This rearrangement joins TRBV12-3 or TRBV12-4 to TRBJ2-7; TRBD1 matches at 9 bases. The junction had 3 bases not matched to a gene; V was cut back by 4 bases and J by 2 bases. The CDR3 totals 14 residues. CDR3: CASSSQGAAYEQYF. In DNA, the CDR3 is TGTGCCAGCAGTTCACAGGGGGCCGCCTACGAGCAGTACTTC.

The chain combines TRBV9 with TRBJ1-5; maybe TRBD1 (5 bases). Trimming stripped 4 bases from V and 5 bases from J, with 13 bases between. Germline loops: CDR1 SGDLS, CDR2 YYNGEE. The CDR3 is made up of 14 amino acids. In DNA form, the CDR3 reads TGTGCCAGCAGCCCCATGGGGGGGGATCAGCCCCAGCATTTT. Its translation: CASSPMGGDQPQHF.

This clonotype was observed many times. J is TRBJ1-2 and V is TRBV30, with no clear D. V was clipped by 3 bases and J by 4 bases, with 6 bases between them. Germline CDR1 reads GTSNPN; CDR2 reads SVGIG (reference sequence). The CDR3 length is 11 residues. This chain's CDR3 is CAWSQPYGYTF. DNA of the CDR3: TGTGCCTGGAGCCAACCCTATGGCTACACCTTC.

This clonotype was recorded at least ten times. This rearrangement joins TRBV5-1 to TRBJ2-7, with D maybe TRBD2 (5 bases). Trimming removed 0 bases at V and 2 bases at J, with 6 bases between. Germline CDR1 is SGHRS and CDR2 is YFSETQ. The CDR3 has 13 residues. CDR3 in amino acids: CASSLGEPYEQYF. CDR3 sequence (DNA): TGCGCCAGCAGCTTGGGGGAGCCCTACGAGCAGTACTTC.

The chain employs TRBV6-1 and TRBJ1-5, with TRBD1 as a possible D gene (6 bases). CDR1 MNHNS and CDR2 SASEGT come from the germline V gene. The CDR3 has 13 amino acids. The V end lost 8 bases, the J end lost 1 base, and 9 bases lay between the germline ends. CDR3 sequence reads: CASRGPSNQPQHF. Written as DNA, the CDR3 is TGTGCCAGCCGGGGGCCGAGCAATCAGCCCCAGCATTTT.

This clonotype was picked up many times. This chain's CDR3 is CASTSPLAGEGHNEQFF. DNA for the CDR3: TGTGCCAGCACCTCGCCCCTAGCGGGAGAGGGACACAATGAGCAGTTCTTC. The chain recombines TRBV7-8 with TRBJ2-1, with 10 positions matching TRBD2. The CDR3 is 17 residues long. CDR1 and CDR2 from the germline V gene are SGHVS and FQNEAQ. The V segment lost 7 bases and the J segment 5 bases; nucleotides outside the gene matches: 14.

V is TRBV29-1 and J is TRBJ2-3, with TRBD1 identical over 7 bases. With V trimmed by 6 bases and J by 2 bases, 5 bases remained unmatched. Germline V gene lookup returns CDR1 SQVTM and CDR2 ANQGSEA. The CDR3 sequence is 13 residues long. This CDR3 reads CSVGTALTDTQYF. In nucleotides, the CDR3 is TGCAGCGTCGGGACAGCCCTCACAGATACGCAGTATTTT.

This clonotype showed up just a few times. The chain uses TRBV5-4 and TRBJ2-1; a weak D match, TRBD1 (5 bases). Germline CDR1 reads SGHNT; CDR2 reads YYREEE (reference sequence). V lost 2 bases and J lost 5, with 14 bases in between. CDR3 length: 15 amino acids. Here the CDR3 DNA reads TGTGCCAGCAGCTTAGGCAGGGTAAATAACAATGAGCAGTTCTTC. This gives the protein CASSLGRVNNNEQFF.

This clonotype showed up many times. J is TRBJ1-6 and V is TRBV11-1; 10 positions agree with TRBD1. Germline-derived CDR1 and CDR2 are SGHAT and FQDESV (reference sequence). Trimming removed 3 bases from V and 10 bases from J; junction bases left unmatched: 3. The CDR3 is 14 amino acids. CDR3 DNA: TGTGCCAGCAGCTTGGACAGGGGGGCATCACCCCTCCACTTT. Translated, it gives CASSLDRGASPLHF.

Many counts were recorded for this clonotype. The chain employs TRBV7-8 and TRBJ2-1, with 12 bases matching TRBD2. Germline trimming cut 5 bases from V and 5 bases from J; bases unmatched to any gene: 7. Germline V lookup: CDR1 SGHVS, CDR2 FQNEAQ. This CDR3 has 16 amino acids. The DNA of the CDR3 is TGTGCCAGCAGCATACACCGGACTAGCGGGAACAATGAGCAGTTCTTC. Its protein product is CASSIHRTSGNNEQFF.

A word on this clonotype: A read error may be the cause here, since a much bigger clone is one base away. The chain has TRBV20-1 and TRBJ2-2; D assignment may be TRBD1 or TRBD2 (6 bases each). This CDR3 is built from 12 residues. Trimming stripped 6 bases from V and 9 bases from J, with 14 bases between. The germline CDR1 and CDR2 sequences are DFQATT and SNEGSKA (reference sequence). The CDR3 spells CSAGAGGRELFF. The DNA of the CDR3 is TGCAGTGCGGGGGCTGGCGGGAGGGAGCTGTTTTTT.

This clonotype was detected only a few times. The chain combines TRBV24-1 with TRBJ2-7; 14 bases align to TRBD2. V gave up 3 bases and J gave up 4 bases; unmatched junction bases: 13. This CDR3 is 19 amino acids long. Per the germline V gene, CDR1 is KGHDR and CDR2 is SFDVKD. As DNA, the CDR3 is TGTGCCACCAGTGATGGGACTAGCGGGAGTTGGAACCACCGTTACGAGCAGTACTTC. Protein sequence: CATSDGTSGSWNHRYEQYF.

This clonotype was detected many times. V is TRBV18 and J is TRBJ1-1; D remains ambiguous. Trimming took 1 base from V and 7 from J, leaving 7 bases between them. The CDR3 is 12 amino acids. Germline V gene lookup returns CDR1 KGHSH and CDR2 LQKENI. The DNA of the CDR3 is TGTGCCAGCTCACCACGGAGTGGTGAAGCTTTCTTT. It specifies CASSPRSGEAFF.

As to this clonotype: A much larger clone lies one base from this, so it may be a read error. This chain joins TRBV2 and TRBJ2-5; D unresolved. The CDR3 extends over 13 amino acids. Trimming stripped 4 bases from V and 4 bases from J, with 10 bases between. Looked up from germline, CDR1 is SNHLY and CDR2 is FYNNEI. The CDR3 nucleotides are TGTGCCAGCAGTGCGCGACATCTAGAGACCCAGTACTTC. It yields the protein CASSARHLETQYF.

This clonotype was seen repeatedly, ten times or more. The rearrangement links TRBV7-8 to TRBJ2-1; D gene uncertain. This CDR3 has 16 residues. Deletions cut 1 base from V and 0 bases from J, with 10 bases between. Germline CDR1 and CDR2: SGHVS and FQNEAQ. The CDR3 region is CASSLGHSSSYNEQFF. The CDR3 coding sequence is TGTGCCAGCAGCTTAGGGCACTCAAGCTCCTACAATGAGCAGTTCTTC.

This clonotype was recorded many times. The V gene is TRBV18, the J gene TRBJ1-4; D ambiguous. The V gene lost 6 bases and the J gene lost 6 bases, with 8 bases spanning the gap. The CDR3 has 12 residues. Looked up from germline, CDR1 is KGHSH and CDR2 is LQKENI. CDR3 sequence reads: CASSGEDEKLFF. DNA of the CDR3: TGTGCCAGCTCCGGGGAGGATGAAAAACTGTTTTTT. The whole variable domain, remainder taken from reference TRBV18 and TRBJ1-4, is NAGVMQNPRHLVRRRGQEARLRCSPMKGHSHVYWYRQLPEEGLKFMVYLQKENIIDESGMPKERFSAEFPKEGPSILRIQQVVRGDSAAYFCASSGEDEKLFFGSGTQLSVL.

This clonotype was recorded at least ten times. The chain couples TRBV20-1 to TRBJ1-2, with D maybe TRBD1 (6 bases). V dropped 0 bases and J dropped 6 bases, with 11 bases sitting between them. This CDR3 region has 13 residues. CDR1 and CDR2 from the germline V gene are DFQATT and SNEGSKA (reference sequence). CDR3 in amino acids: CSARDRGENGYTF. The CDR3 DNA sequence: TGCAGTGCTAGAGACAGGGGTGAAAATGGCTACACCTTC.

In DNA, the CDR3 is TGTGCCAGCAGCCAAGATTGGGGAGGGGCCCAGTTAGATACGCAGTATTTT. It encodes CASSQDWGGAQLDTQYF. The chain is built from TRBV7-2 and TRBJ2-3, with 7 positions matching TRBD2. This CDR3 comprises 17 residues. Per germline, CDR1 SGHTA and CDR2 FQGNSA. J lost 5 bases, V lost 5 bases, and 16 bases had no gene match.

This chain uses TRBV27 with TRBJ2-3, with a tentative D call TRBD2 (6 bases). The CDR3 runs to 14 residues. The V end was cut by 5 bases, the J end by 2 bases, with 11 bases between. The germline gives CDR1 MNHEY, CDR2 SMNVEV (reference sequence). CDR3 sequence reads: CASSIAVSTDTQYF. DNA for the CDR3: TGTGCCAGCAGTATAGCGGTTTCCACAGATACGCAGTATTTT.

The chain combines TRBV2 with TRBJ2-4, with 16 bases matching TRBD2. J was trimmed by 8 bases and V by 6 bases; bases with no gene match: 4. The germline CDR1 and CDR2 sequences are SNHLY and FYNNEI. CDR3 size: 15 residues. The CDR3 spells CASRGTSGRGDIQYF. In DNA, the CDR3 is TGTGCCAGCAGAGGGACTAGCGGGAGGGGAGACATTCAGTACTTC.

The rearrangement joins TRBV6-5 to TRBJ1-1; D is ambiguous. V lost 0 bases and J lost 3, with 8 bases in between. Germline-derived CDR1 and CDR2 are MNHEY and SVGAGI. The CDR3 spans 14 residues. CDR3 loop: CASSYSGVYTEAFF. In nucleotides, the CDR3 is TGTGCCAGCAGTTACTCTGGGGTCTACACTGAAGCTTTCTTT.